This T cell receptor beta chain was captured in a study of control samples from healthy donors and cancer patients. The data were produced by immunoSEQ multiplex PCR, yet TCRdb's version contains in-frame clones alone and is incomplete. This table holds about 96,000 clones, more than 85% found once. This receptor was identified in a man aged 18 to 30 in good health. The sequenced material came from blood.

CDR3 residues: CASSWETQYF. CDR3 nucleotide sequence: TGTGCCAGCAGTTGGGAGACCCAGTACTTC. The chain combines TRBV12-3 or TRBV12-4 with TRBJ2-5; D ambiguous. This CDR3 is 10 amino acids long. V dropped 4 bases and J dropped 5 bases, with 2 bases sitting between them.